The rows below give T cell receptor beta chains drawn from one sample of a study of T cell responses to AZD1222 COVID-19 vaccine. Generated by immunoSEQ multiplex PCR, the TCRdb table keeps only in-frame clones and is missing some. This table holds about 140,000 clones. Source material: peripheral blood. These receptors all stem from an adult in good health. Each CDR3 is given with its conserved first and last residue. Each record gives: J gene, V gene, D gene, CDR3 protein, CDR3 DNA. A D gene is named only where the DNA matches it firmly.

>TRBJ1-1|TRBV13|.
CASSSWTPRGAFF
TGTGCCAGCAGCTCGTGGACTCCTAGAGGAGCTTTCTTT
>TRBJ1-4|TRBV6-1|.
CASRPYGGNNEKLFF
TGTGCCAGCAGACCTTACGGGGGGAACAATGAAAAACTGTTTTTT
>TRBJ2-7|TRBV2|TRBD1
CASWGQGDHEQYF
TGTGCCAGCTGGGGACAGGGGGACCACGAGCAGTACTTC
>TRBJ1-1|TRBV6-5|.
CASSNQQNTEAFF
TGTGCCAGCAGTAACCAACAGAACACTGAAGCTTTCTTT
>TRBJ2-1|TRBV6-6|TRBD2
CASRTLAGGPHEQFF
TGTGCCAGCAGAACACTAGCGGGGGGGCCTCATGAGCAGTTCTTC
>TRBJ2-3|TRBV6-1|TRBD1
CASSEGTGGADTQYF
TGTGCCAGCAGTGAAGGGACAGGGGGCGCAGATACGCAGTATTTT
>TRBJ2-5|TRBV11-2|TRBD2
CASSLRGGQGKETQYF
TGTGCCAGCAGCTTACGCGGGGGGCAGGGGAAAGAGACCCAGTACTTC
>TRBJ1-6|TRBV16|.
CASSQGRDSPLHF
TGTGCCAGCAGCCAAGGCCGTGATTCACCCCTCCACTTT
>TRBJ2-5|TRBV5-4|TRBD2
CASTLGPSGAQETQYF
TGTGCCAGCACCCTGGGGCCTAGCGGAGCCCAAGAGACCCAGTACTTC
>TRBJ1-2|TRBV4-2|.
CASSQGTETYGYTF
TGTGCCAGCAGCCAAGGGACGGAGACGTATGGCTACACCTTC
>TRBJ2-5|TRBV7-8|.
CASRGVDRETQYF
TGTGCCAGCAGGGGTGTAGATAGGGAGACCCAGTACTTC
>TRBJ2-7|TRBV11-2|.
CASSLWTGRVVEQYF
TGTGCCAGCAGCCTATGGACAGGGAGGGTCGTCGAGCAGTACTTC
>TRBJ1-1|TRBV15|.
CATSNDWGGTEAFF
TGTGCCACCAGCAATGATTGGGGGGGGACTGAAGCTTTCTTT
>TRBJ2-5|TRBV4-2|TRBD2
CASSQDEGAGGGLQETQYF
TGTGCCAGCAGCCAAGATGAGGGAGCGGGGGGTGGTCTCCAAGAGACCCAGTACTTC
>TRBJ1-6|TRBV18|TRBD1
CASSPNRGVGSPLHF
TGTGCCAGCTCACCGAACAGGGGAGTGGGTTCACCCCTCCACTTT
>TRBJ1-1|TRBV5-1|TRBD1
CASSSRQGRGTEAFF
TGCGCCAGCAGCTCCCGACAGGGAAGGGGCACTGAAGCTTTCTTT
>TRBJ1-2|TRBV15|.
CATNPTAGGAVRDGYTF
TGTGCCACCAACCCTACGGCGGGAGGTGCCGTCAGAGATGGCTACACCTTC
>TRBJ1-2|TRBV2|.
CASSVAFNYGYTF
TGTGCCAGCAGTGTAGCCTTTAACTATGGCTACACCTTC
>TRBJ1-6|TRBV7-3|.
CASSLNAGNSPLHF
TGTGCCAGCAGCTTAAACGCAGGGAATTCACCCCTCCACTTT
>TRBJ2-7|TRBV28|.
CASSTDSYEQYF
TGTGCCAGCAGTACCGACAGCTACGAGCAGTACTTC
>TRBJ2-3|TRBV4-1|TRBD1
CASSQGQGISTDTQYF
TGCGCCAGCAGCCAAGGACAGGGGATTAGTACAGATACGCAGTATTTT
>TRBJ2-2|TRBV15|.
CATSRDRGGGELFF
TGTGCCACCAGCAGAGATCGGGGCGGCGGGGAGCTGTTTTTT
>TRBJ1-2|TRBV4-2|TRBD1
CASSQALGQEPPLANYGYTF
TGTGCCAGCAGCCAAGCTCTTGGACAGGAGCCCCCATTAGCTAACTATGGCTACACCTTC
>TRBJ1-4|TRBV6-1|TRBD1
CASSDKDRDEKLFF
TGTGCCAGCAGTGACAAGGACAGGGATGAAAAACTGTTTTTT
>TRBJ1-2|TRBV2|TRBD1
CADRQGASPAGYTF
TGTGCCGACAGACAGGGCGCCTCACCGGCTGGCTACACCTTC